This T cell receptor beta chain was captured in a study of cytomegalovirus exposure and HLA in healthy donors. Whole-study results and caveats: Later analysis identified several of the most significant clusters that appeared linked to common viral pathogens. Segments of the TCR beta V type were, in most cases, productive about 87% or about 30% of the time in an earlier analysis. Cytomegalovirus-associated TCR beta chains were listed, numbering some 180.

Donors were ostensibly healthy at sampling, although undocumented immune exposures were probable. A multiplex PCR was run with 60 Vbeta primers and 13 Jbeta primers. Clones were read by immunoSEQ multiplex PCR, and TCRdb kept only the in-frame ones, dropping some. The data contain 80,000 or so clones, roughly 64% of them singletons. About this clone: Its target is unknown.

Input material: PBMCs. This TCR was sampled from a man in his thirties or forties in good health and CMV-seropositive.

CDR3 sequence: CASRRTSGGPATQYF. In DNA, the CDR3 is TGTGCCAGCAGAAGGACTAGCGGGGGCCCGGCGACCCAGTACTTC. The chain carries TRBV7-9 and TRBJ2-5; 13 nucleotides agree with TRBD2. CDR3 size: 15 residues. After removal of 6 bases from V and 7 bases from J, the junction contained 8 bases not matched to a gene. The germline V gene encodes CDR1 SEHNR and CDR2 FQNEAQ (reference sequence).